This entry describes one T cell receptor (beta chain). Its antigen target is currently unknown. The sample holds no much larger clone one base away, and base qualities are not on file. Looking up the germline V gene yields CDR1 SGHVS and CDR2 FNYEAQ. The CDR3 numbers 17 residues from cysteine through phenylalanine. Solely the CDR3 DNA is kept, with 51 bases framed from the first base. At the junction V is shortened by 4 bases and J by 2 bases; bases outside the gene matches: 10. Sorting staining used anti-CD3, anti-CD4, anti-CD8 and a Vbeta20 antibody from the IOTest Beta Mark kit on a FACSAria III, with purity above 98%. Peripheral blood was collected in sodium heparin tubes and mononuclear cells were isolated by Ficoll-Paque PLUS density gradient centrifugation. Before TCRbeta deep sequencing, the CD4+ Vbeta20+, CD4+ Vbeta20-, and CD8+ T cell fractions were FACS-sorted. Genomic DNA was isolated and then used for the TCRbeta deep sequencing. TCRbeta CDR3 sequencing and initial data processing were performed with the immunoSEQ assay as a commercial service. Per the source publication's procedure: Reads were demultiplexed, adapter and primer sequences were removed, similar clones were merged by frequency-ratio clustering, and V, D, J genes were annotated with IMGT. The source is immuneACCESS, and TCRdb retained only in-frame sequences with V and J called. Part of the clones is not carried over; for the studies checked, unresolved V genes explain less than half of this, and the remainder is unexplained. The D gene and trimming were derived from the DNA, and the V and J assignments and clone size from that table. Recorded for this sample are 13,000 or so clones; roughly 78% of them occurred a single time. Roughly 30% of the sample is in the top ten clones.

The data were taken from a study of somatic mutations in T cells in chronic GVHD (dated by TCRdb to about 2020). This sequence originates from a male patient in his fifties with chronic graft-versus-host disease. Post transplant, some T cells may arise from the graft donor. Recombination connected TRBV7-6 to TRBJ2-1, with 8 central nucleotides matching TRBD2. The specimen sequenced was Vbeta20-negative CD4+ T cells from blood. The cell subset or site label here, explained by the study, means: CD4+ T cells sorted as TCR Vbeta20 negative by flow cytometry. The CDR3 protein: CASSSKPSGGTYNEQFF. The DNA reads as follows: TGTGCCAGCAGCTCCAAACCCAGCGGGGGAACCTACAATGAGCAGTTCTTC. The reference TRBV7-6 and TRBJ2-1 proteins fill in what lies around the CDR3, so the full variable domain reads GAGVSQSPRYKVTKRGQDVALRCDPISGHVSLYWYRQALGQGPEFLTYFNYEAQQDKSGLPNDRFSAERPEGSISTLTIQRTEQRDSAMYRCASSSKPSGGTYNEQFFGPGTRLTVL.